This T cell receptor (beta chain) is drawn from a study of CD8 T cells in ankylosing spondylitis. This clonotype was counted a few times. The antigen is not known. Between the trimmed V and J ends, which lost 2 bases and 0 bases, there was a span of 7 bases. The germline V gene has CDR1 SGHTA and CDR2 FQGNSA. This CDR3 contains 14 residues. Regarding the study as a whole: Made up of eight highly homologous variants, a TCR beta motif appeared characteristic of ankylosing spondylitis blood. Significant enrichment of disease-linked clones was reportedly seen in matched ankylosing spondylitis synovial fluid.

Each CDR3 protein gets one entry after TCRdb re-called the 5' RACE reads with MiXCR. The table includes 700,000 to 850,000 distinct CDR3 sequences, over 9.5% detected once. The chain joins TRBV7-2 to TRBJ1-1, with D unclear. The sequenced sample consisted of blood, either unsorted or a sorted T cell fraction (not recorded which). This receptor was taken from a male donor with ankylosing spondylitis. The CDR3 DNA sequence: TGTGCCAGCAGCTTATATCCGGTGAACACTGAAGCTTTCTTT. It specifies CASSLYPVNTEAFF.